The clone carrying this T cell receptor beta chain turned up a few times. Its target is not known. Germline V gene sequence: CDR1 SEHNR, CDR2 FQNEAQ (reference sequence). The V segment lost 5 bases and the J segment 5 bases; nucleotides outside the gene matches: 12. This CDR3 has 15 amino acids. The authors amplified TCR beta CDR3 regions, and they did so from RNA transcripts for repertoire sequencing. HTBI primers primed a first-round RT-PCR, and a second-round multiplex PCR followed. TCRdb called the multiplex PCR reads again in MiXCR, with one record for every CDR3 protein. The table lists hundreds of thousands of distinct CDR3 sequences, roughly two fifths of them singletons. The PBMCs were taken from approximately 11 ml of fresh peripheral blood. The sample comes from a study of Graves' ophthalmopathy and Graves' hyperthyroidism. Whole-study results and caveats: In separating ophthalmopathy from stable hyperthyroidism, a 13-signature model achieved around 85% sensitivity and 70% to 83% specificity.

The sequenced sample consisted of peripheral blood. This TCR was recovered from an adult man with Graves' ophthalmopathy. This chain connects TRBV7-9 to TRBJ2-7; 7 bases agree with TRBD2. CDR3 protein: CASSKTAGSVDEQYF. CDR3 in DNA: TGTGCCAGCAGCAAAACAGCGGGATCGGTAGACGAGCAGTACTTC.